Listed below are T cell receptor beta chains from one sample, sequenced in a study of T cell responses to AZD1222 COVID-19 vaccine. The data were produced by immunoSEQ multiplex PCR, yet TCRdb's version contains in-frame clones alone and is incomplete. The sample includes more than 95,000 clones, over 90% of them seen just once. Here the sequenced sample was peripheral blood, taken on day 0 of AZD1222 vaccination. The origin of the receptors is an adult in good health. Each CDR3 is given without its conserved first and last residue. Fields, in order: J gene, V gene, CDR3 protein.

J: TRBJ1-1; V: TRBV7-9; CDR3: ASSRLTGTEAF
J: TRBJ2-3; V: TRBV5-6; CDR3: ASSRLAGVGTQY
J: TRBJ2-7; V: TRBV6-5; CDR3: ASTMTSGRAYEQY
J: TRBJ1-2; V: TRBV3-1/TRBV3-2; CDR3: ASSQGGRYNYGYT
J: TRBJ1-4; V: TRBV19; CDR3: ASSRVGEKLF
J: TRBJ2-7; V: TRBV28; CDR3: ASSLSSGRRYEQY
J: TRBJ2-7; V: TRBV14; CDR3: ASSQGLAVYEQY
J: TRBJ2-2; V: TRBV27; CDR3: ASSLSRGNGELF
J: TRBJ1-5; V: TRBV5-5; CDR3: ASSLTSVNQPQH
J: TRBJ1-4; V: TRBV27; CDR3: ASRDPGEKLF
J: TRBJ2-7; V: TRBV6-5; CDR3: ASGIGTYEQY
J: TRBJ2-1; V: TRBV5-6; CDR3: ASSLSANVYNEQF
J: TRBJ1-3; V: TRBV5-1; CDR3: ASSLAGQGRGNTIY
J: TRBJ2-7; V: TRBV5-1; CDR3: ASSRTSESNYEQY
J: TRBJ1-1; V: TRBV19; CDR3: ATAGRLSSEAF
J: TRBJ2-3; V: TRBV28; CDR3: ASKASGITDTQY
J: TRBJ1-1; V: TRBV2; CDR3: ASIFTGGDAAF
J: TRBJ2-3; V: TRBV11-2; CDR3: ASSLSGTHTQY
J: TRBJ2-7; V: TRBV19; CDR3: ASSISPRGGRKAEQY
J: TRBJ2-1; V: TRBV2; CDR3: ASSESRVGTSGRSSYNEQF
J: TRBJ2-3; V: TRBV7-3; CDR3: ASSLLAGGTDTQY
J: TRBJ2-7; V: TRBV2; CDR3: ASSPSSGVSYEQY
J: TRBJ2-7; V: TRBV5-8; CDR3: ASSELTATYEQY
J: TRBJ1-5; V: TRBV7-9; CDR3: ASSLGNQPQH
J: TRBJ1-3; V: TRBV6-5; CDR3: ASTPDMSSGNTIY